The clone carrying this T cell receptor (beta chain) was seen only a few times. The data were obtained in a study of identical twins. CDR3 length: 17 amino acids. With V trimmed by 4 bases and J by 6 bases, 8 bases remained unmatched. Germline-derived CDR1 and CDR2 are LGHNT and FRNRAP. Each CDR3 protein is one row after TCRdb ran MiXCR on the 5' RACE reads. The sample holds more than 1.5 million distinct CDR3 sequences; under 35% are singletons and the top ten take about 0.27%. Material for sequencing was cord blood. This TCR came from a newborn girl in good health. This chain connects TRBV12-5 to TRBJ2-1; TRBD2 matches at 14 bases. The CDR3 loop is CASGWGLAGARGNEQFF. The CDR3, as DNA: TGTGCTAGTGGTTGGGGACTAGCGGGAGCCAGGGGCAATGAGCAGTTCTTC.